This TCR beta chain was captured by sequencing in a study of blood T cell repertoires in COVID-19. The overall study: Whether acute or convalescent, the COVID-19 samples came from the United States, Italy and Spain. Nucleic acid was either cDNA or gDNA, and it came from T cells, B-cell-depleted T cells, or PBMCs.

This clone came up a few times. Original handling: Estimation of nucleated cell counts relied on the amplification of reference gene primers. The table came from immunoSEQ multiplex PCR; TCRdb's copy has only in-frame clones and leaves some out. V, J and clone size derive from that table, while D and trimming were established from the DNA sequence. The table lists about 55,000 clones, roughly 80% of them singletons. The germline CDR1 and CDR2 sequences are KGHDR and SFDVKD. The junction had 16 bases not matched to a gene; V was cut back by 5 bases and J by 1 base. The CDR3 spans 20 residues. The source of this sequence is a woman in her sixties or seventies with acute or convalescent COVID-19. The chain is built from TRBV24-1 and TRBJ1-4; 9 positions match TRBD1. Material for sequencing was peripheral blood. CDR3 coding DNA: TGTGCCACCAGTGCCGGGCGGGGACAGGGAAGTAAAGGAACTAATGAAAAACTGTTTTTT. This codes for CATSAGRGQGSKGTNEKLFF.